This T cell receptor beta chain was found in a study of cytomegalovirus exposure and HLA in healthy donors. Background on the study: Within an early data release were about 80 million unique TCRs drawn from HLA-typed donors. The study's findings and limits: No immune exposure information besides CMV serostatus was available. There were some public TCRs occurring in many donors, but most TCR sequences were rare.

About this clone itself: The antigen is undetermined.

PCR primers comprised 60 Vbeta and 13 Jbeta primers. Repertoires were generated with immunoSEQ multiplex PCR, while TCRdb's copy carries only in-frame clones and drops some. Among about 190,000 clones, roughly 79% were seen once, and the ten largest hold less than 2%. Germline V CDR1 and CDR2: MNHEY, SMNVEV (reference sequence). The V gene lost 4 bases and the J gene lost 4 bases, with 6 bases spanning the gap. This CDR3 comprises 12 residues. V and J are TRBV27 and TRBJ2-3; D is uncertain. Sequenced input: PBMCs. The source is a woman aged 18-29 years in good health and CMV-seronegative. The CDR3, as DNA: TGTGCCAGCAGTTCCTTTTCAGATACGCAGTATTTT. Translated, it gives CASSSFSDTQYF.